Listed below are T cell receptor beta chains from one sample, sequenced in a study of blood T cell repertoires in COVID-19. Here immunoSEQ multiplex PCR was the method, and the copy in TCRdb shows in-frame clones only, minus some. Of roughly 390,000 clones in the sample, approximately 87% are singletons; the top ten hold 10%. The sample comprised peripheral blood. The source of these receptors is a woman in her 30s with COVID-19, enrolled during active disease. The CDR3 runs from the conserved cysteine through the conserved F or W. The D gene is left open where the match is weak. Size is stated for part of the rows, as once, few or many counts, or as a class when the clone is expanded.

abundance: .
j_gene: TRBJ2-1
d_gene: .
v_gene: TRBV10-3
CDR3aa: CAIRAGSRGSYNEQFF
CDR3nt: TGTGCCATCAGGGCGGGATCTAGGGGCTCCTACAATGAGCAGTTCTTC

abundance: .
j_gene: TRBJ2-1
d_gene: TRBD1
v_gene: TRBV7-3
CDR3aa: CASSSGGFSYNEQFF
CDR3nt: TGTGCCAGCAGCTCAGGGGGCTTCTCCTACAATGAGCAGTTCTTC

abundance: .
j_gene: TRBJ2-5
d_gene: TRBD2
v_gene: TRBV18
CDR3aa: CASSRASGGSQETQYF
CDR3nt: TGTGCCAGCTCACGGGCTAGCGGAGGTAGCCAAGAGACCCAGTACTTC

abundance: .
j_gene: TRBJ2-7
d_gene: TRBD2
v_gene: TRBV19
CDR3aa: CASSIEEATQRETDEQYF
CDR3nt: TGTGCCAGTAGTATCGAGGAGGCGACCCAGCGGGAGACCGACGAGCAGTACTTC

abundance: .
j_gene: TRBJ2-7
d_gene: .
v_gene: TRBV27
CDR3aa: CASSLTTSSYEQYF
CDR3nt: TGTGCCAGCAGTTTGACCACTAGCAGTTACGAGCAGTACTTC

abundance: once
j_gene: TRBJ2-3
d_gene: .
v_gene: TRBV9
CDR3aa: CASSEGSTDTQYF
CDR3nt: TGTGCCAGCAGCGAGGGGAGCACAGATACGCAGTATTTT

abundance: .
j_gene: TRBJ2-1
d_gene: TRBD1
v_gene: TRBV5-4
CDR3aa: CASRTGTGNEQFF
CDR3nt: TGTGCCAGCAGGACCGGGACAGGCAATGAGCAGTTCTTC

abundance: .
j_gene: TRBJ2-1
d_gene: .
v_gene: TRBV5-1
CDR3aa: CASRKGGTYYNEQFF
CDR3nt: TGCGCCAGCAGAAAAGGCGGGACTTATTACAATGAGCAGTTCTTC

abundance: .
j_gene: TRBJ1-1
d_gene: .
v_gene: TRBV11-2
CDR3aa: CASSFAENTEAFF
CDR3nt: TGTGCCAGCAGCTTCGCAGAAAACACTGAAGCTTTCTTT

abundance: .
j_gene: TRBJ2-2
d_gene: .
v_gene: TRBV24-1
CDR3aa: CATSDFINTGELFF
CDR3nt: TGTGCCACCAGTGATTTCATCAACACCGGGGAGCTGTTTTTT

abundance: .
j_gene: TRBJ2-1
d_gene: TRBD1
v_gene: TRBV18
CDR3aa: CASSPLQGAGYNEQFF
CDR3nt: TGTGCCAGCTCACCTCTTCAGGGGGCTGGATACAATGAGCAGTTCTTC

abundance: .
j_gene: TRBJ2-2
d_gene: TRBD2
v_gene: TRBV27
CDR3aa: CASSPLSGRDTGELFF
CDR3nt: TGTGCCAGCAGTCCCCTGAGCGGGAGAGACACCGGGGAGCTGTTTTTT

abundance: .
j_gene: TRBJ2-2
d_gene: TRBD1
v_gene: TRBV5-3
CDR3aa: CARSSGQGESNTGELFF
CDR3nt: TGTGCCAGAAGCTCAGGACAGGGAGAGTCGAACACCGGGGAGCTGTTTTTT

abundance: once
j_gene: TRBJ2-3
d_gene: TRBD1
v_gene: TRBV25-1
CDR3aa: CASSTRDRSTDTQYF
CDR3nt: TGTGCCAGCAGTACTCGGGACAGAAGCACAGATACGCAGTATTTT

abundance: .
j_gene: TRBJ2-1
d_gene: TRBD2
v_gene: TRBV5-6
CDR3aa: CASSDWTSGSKRVEQFF
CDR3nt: TGTGCCAGCAGCGATTGGACTAGCGGGTCGAAACGGGTTGAGCAGTTCTTC

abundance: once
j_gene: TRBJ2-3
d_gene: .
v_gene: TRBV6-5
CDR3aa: CASSRSRVNIDTQYF
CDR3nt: TGTGCCAGCTCTCGAAGCAGGGTTAATATAGATACGCAGTATTTT

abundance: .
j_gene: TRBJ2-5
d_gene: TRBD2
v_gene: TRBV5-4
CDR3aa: CASSLGGLAGGETQYF
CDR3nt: TGTGCCAGCAGCCTGGGGGGACTAGCGGGAGGAGAGACCCAGTACTTC

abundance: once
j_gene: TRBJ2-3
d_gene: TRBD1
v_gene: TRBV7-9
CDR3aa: CASSSTGQGLYF
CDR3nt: TGTGCCAGCAGCTCCACGGGACAGGGTCTGTATTTT

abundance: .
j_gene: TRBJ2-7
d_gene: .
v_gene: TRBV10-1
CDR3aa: CASSEGRGYEQYF
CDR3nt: TGCGCCAGCAGTGAAGGCAGGGGCTACGAGCAGTACTTC

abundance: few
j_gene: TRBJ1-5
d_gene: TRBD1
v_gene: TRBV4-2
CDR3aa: CASSPDRAVQPQHF
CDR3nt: TGTGCCAGCAGCCCAGACAGGGCGGTTCAGCCCCAGCATTTT

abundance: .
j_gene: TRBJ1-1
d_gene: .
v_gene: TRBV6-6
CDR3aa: CASSYDHRDISNF
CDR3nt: TGTGCCAGCAGTTACGACCACCGGGACATCTCAAACTTT

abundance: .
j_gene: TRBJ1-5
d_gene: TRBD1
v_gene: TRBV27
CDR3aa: CASRQGFEQPQHF
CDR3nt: TGTGCCAGCAGACAGGGGTTCGAGCAGCCCCAGCATTTT

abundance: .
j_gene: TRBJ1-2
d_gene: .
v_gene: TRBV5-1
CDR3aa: CASSLEAGDGYTF
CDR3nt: TGCGCCAGCAGCTTGGAAGCTGGTGATGGCTACACCTTC

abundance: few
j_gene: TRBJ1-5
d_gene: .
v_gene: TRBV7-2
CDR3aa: CASSLAGVNQPQHF
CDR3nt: TGTGCCAGCAGCTTAGCAGGGGTCAATCAGCCCCAGCATTTT

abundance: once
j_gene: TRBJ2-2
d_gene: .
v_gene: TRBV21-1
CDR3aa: CASSKVRLAGTNTGELFF
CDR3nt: TGTGCCAGCAGCAAAGTTCGACTAGCGGGGACGAACACCGGGGAGCTGTTTTTT

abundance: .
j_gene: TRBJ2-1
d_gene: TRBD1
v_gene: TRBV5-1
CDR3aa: CASSLPGQGATSSYNEQFF
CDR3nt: TGCGCCAGCAGCTTACCGGGACAGGGGGCTACCAGCTCCTACAATGAGCAGTTCTTC

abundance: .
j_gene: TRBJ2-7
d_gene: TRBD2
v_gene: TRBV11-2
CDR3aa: CASSFGTSGYEQYF
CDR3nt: TGTGCCAGCAGCTTCGGGACTAGCGGCTACGAGCAGTACTTC

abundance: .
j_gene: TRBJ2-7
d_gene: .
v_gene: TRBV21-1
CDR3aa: CASSKSARQVREQYF
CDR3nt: TGTGCCAGCAGCAAATCGGCGCGGCAAGTGCGGGAGCAGTACTTC

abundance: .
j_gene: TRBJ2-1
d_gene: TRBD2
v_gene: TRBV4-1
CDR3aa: CASSQVPSGTNEQFF
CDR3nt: TGCGCCAGCAGCCAAGTTCCTAGCGGGACCAATGAGCAGTTCTTC

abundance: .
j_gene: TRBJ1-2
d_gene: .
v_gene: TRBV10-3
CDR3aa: CAISPGLTKDYGYTF
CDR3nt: TGTGCCATCAGTCCGGGACTCACAAAAGACTATGGCTACACCTTC

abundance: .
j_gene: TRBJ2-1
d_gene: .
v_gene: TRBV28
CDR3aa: CASSLISGSSYNEQFF
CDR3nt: TGTGCCAGCAGTTTGATCAGCGGTAGCTCCTACAATGAGCAGTTCTTC

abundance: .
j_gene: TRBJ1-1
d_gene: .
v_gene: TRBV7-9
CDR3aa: CASSLGAGDDTEAFF
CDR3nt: TGTGCCAGCAGCTTAGGGGCAGGGGACGACACTGAAGCTTTCTTT

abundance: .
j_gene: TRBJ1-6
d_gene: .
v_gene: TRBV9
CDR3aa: CASSVGGNSPLHF
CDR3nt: TGTGCCAGCAGCGTAGGCGGTAATTCACCCCTCCACTTT

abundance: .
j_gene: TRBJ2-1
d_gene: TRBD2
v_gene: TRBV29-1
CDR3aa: CSAGLAGMTEQFF
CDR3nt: TGCAGCGCCGGACTAGCGGGTATGACTGAGCAGTTCTTC

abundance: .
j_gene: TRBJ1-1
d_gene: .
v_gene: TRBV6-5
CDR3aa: CASSPRGRGTEAFF
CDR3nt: TGTGCCAGCAGTCCGAGAGGGAGGGGGACTGAAGCTTTCTTT

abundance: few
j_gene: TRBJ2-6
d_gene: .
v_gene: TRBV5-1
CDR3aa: CASSVSGANVLTF
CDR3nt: TGCGCCAGCAGCGTATCTGGGGCCAACGTCCTGACTTTC

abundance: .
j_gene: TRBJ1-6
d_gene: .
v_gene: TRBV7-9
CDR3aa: CASSLVGAQGYNSPLHF
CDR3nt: TGTGCCAGCAGCTTAGTGGGGGCACAGGGCTATAATTCACCCCTCCACTTT

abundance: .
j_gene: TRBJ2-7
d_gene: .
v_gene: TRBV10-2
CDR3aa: CASTGTSYEQYF
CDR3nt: TGCGCCAGCACGGGAACCTCCTACGAGCAGTACTTC

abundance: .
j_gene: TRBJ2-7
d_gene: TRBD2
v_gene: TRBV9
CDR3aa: CASSVDAGGEQYF
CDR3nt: TGTGCCAGCAGCGTAGACGCGGGGGGGGAGCAGTACTTC

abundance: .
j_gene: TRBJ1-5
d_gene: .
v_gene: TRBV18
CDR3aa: CASSPGAGGNQPQHF
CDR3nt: TGTGCCAGCTCACCGGGGGCAGGAGGAAATCAGCCCCAGCATTTT

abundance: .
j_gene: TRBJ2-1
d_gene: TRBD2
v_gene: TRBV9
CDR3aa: CASSPPAGGYNEQFF
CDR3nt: TGTGCCAGCAGCCCACCAGCGGGAGGGTACAATGAGCAGTTCTTC

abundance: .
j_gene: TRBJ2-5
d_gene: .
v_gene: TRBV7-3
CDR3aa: CASSLSPQGHGTQYF
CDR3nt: TGTGCCAGCAGCTTAAGTCCGCAGGGGCACGGCACCCAGTACTTC

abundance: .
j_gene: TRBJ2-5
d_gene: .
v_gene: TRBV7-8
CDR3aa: CASSSPRTRAQETQYF
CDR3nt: TGTGCCAGCAGCTCACCCCGTACGAGGGCCCAAGAGACCCAGTACTTC

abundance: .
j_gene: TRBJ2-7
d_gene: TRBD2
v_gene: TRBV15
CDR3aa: CATSRDGTTYEQYF
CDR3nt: TGTGCCACCAGCAGAGATGGGACTACCTACGAGCAGTACTTC

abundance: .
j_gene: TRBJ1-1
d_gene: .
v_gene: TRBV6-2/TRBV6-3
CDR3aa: CASSKYVGQKNTEAFF
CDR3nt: TGTGCCAGCAGTAAATACGTAGGACAGAAAAACACTGAAGCTTTCTTT

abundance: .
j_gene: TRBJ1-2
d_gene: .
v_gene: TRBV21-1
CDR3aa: CASSKCLLNYGYTF
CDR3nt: TGTGCCAGCAGCAAATGTCTTCTTAACTATGGCTACACCTTC

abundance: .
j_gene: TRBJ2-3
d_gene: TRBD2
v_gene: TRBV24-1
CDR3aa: CATSEGGWEATDTQYF
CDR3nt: TGTGCCACCAGTGAGGGAGGGTGGGAGGCCACAGATACGCAGTATTTT

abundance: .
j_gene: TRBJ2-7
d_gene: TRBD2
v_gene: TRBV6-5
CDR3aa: CATGVGHRGDEQYF
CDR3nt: TGTGCCACAGGAGTCGGACACCGGGGGGACGAGCAGTACTTC

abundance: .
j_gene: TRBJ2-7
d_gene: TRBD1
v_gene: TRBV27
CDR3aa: CASSSDRSPYEQYF
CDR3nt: TGTGCCAGCAGTTCGGACAGGTCCCCCTACGAGCAGTACTTC

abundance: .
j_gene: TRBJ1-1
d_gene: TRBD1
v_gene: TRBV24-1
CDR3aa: CATSDPLALLGQGGVAEAFF
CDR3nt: TGTGCCACCAGTGATCCCCTTGCCCTACTGGGACAGGGCGGAGTCGCTGAAGCTTTCTTT

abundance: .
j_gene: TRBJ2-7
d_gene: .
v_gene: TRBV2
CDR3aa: CASSERRGPFEQYF
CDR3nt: TGTGCCAGCAGTGAAAGGAGGGGTCCCTTCGAGCAGTACTTC

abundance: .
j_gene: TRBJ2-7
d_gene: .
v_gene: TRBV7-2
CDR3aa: CASSRPGTSEQYF
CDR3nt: TGTGCCAGCAGCCGCCCGGGAACCTCCGAGCAGTACTTC

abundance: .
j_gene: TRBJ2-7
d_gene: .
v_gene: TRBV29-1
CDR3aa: CSVRPGFHEQYF
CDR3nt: TGCAGCGTGAGACCGGGTTTCCACGAGCAGTACTTC

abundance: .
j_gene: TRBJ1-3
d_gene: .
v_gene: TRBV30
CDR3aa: CAFQGKSIGNTIYF
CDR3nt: TGTGCCTTCCAGGGGAAAAGCATCGGAAACACCATATATTTT